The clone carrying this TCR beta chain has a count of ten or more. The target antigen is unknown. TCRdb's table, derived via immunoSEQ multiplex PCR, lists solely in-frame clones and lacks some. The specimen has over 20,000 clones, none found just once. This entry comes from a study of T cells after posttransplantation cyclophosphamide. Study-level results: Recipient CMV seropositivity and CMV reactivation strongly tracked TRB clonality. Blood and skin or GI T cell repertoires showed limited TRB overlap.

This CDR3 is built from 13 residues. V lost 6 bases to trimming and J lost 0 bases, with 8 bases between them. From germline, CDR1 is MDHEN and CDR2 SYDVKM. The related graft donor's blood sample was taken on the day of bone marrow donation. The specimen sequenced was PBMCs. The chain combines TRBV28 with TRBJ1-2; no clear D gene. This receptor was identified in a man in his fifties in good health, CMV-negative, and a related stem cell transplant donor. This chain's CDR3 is CASRIGANYGYTF. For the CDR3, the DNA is TGTGCCAGCAGGATAGGAGCTAACTATGGCTACACCTTC.